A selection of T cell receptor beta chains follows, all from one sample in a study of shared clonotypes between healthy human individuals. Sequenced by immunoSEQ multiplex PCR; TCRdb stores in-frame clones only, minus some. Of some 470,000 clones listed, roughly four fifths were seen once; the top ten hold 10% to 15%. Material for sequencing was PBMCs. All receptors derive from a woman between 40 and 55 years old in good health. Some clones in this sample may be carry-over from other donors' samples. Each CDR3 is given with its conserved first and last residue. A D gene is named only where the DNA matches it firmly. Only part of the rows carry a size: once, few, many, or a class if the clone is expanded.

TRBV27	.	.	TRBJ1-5	TGTGCCAGCAGTTTATCGGGTCAGGGTGACAATCAGCCCCAGCATTTT	CASSLSGQGDNQPQHF
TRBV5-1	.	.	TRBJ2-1	TGCGCCAGCAGCGTAGGGGGATTGGGTAATGAGCAGTTCTTC	CASSVGGLGNEQFF
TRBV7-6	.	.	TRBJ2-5	TGTGCCAGCAGCTTACGCACCCAAGAGACCCAGTACTTC	CASSLRTQETQYF
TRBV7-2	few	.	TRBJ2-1	TGTGCCAGCAGCTTATACGTCCTCGACAATGAGCAGTTCTTC	CASSLYVLDNEQFF
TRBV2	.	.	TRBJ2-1	TGTGCCAGCAAAGTCTACAATGAGCAGTTCTTC	CASKVYNEQFF
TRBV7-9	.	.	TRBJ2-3	TGTGCCAGCACTTCTGGCACAGATACGCAGTATTTT	CASTSGTDTQYF
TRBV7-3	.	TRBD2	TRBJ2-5	TGTGCCAGCAGCCTGGGACTAGCGGAACAAGAGACCCAGTACTTC	CASSLGLAEQETQYF
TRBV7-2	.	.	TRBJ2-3	TGTGCCAGCAGCCCCCCCCTTGCGGGGAGAAGTACAGATACGCAGTATTTT	CASSPPLAGRSTDTQYF
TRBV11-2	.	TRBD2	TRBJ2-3	TGTGCCAGCAGCGCAACCGGGACTACCACAGATACGCAGTATTTT	CASSATGTTTDTQYF
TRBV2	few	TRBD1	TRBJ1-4	TGTGCCAGCAGCAATGAGGGACAGGGGGGCGGCTTGGTAAAACTGTTTTTT	CASSNEGQGGGLVKLFF
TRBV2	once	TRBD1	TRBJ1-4	TGTGCCACAAGCCGGGACAGGAGTAATGAAAAACTGTTTTTT	CATSRDRSNEKLFF
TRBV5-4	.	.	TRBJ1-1	TGTGCCAGCAGCCTTGCTACAGGGACGAACACTGAAGCTTTCTTT	CASSLATGTNTEAFF
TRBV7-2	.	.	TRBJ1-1	TGTGCCAGCAGCGTGGAGGCCAGTCGGAACACTGAAGCTTTCTTT	CASSVEASRNTEAFF
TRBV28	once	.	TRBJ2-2	TGTGCCATCCTAGGGCAGGCCGACACCGGGGAGCTGTTTTTT	CAILGQADTGELFF
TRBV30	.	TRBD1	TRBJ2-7	TGTGCCTGGGGCCCGACAGGGGGTCTCTACGAGCAGTACTTC	CAWGPTGGLYEQYF
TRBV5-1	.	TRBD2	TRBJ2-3	TGCGCCAGCAGCTTGGGACTAGCGGGATTGGCAGATACGCAGTATTTT	CASSLGLAGLADTQYF
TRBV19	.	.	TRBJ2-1	TGTGCCAGTAGTATAGGGGTCCTAGTGAACAATGAGCAGTTCTTC	CASSIGVLVNNEQFF
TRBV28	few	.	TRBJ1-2	TGTGCCAGCAGTTGGAGATATGGCTACACCTTC	CASSWRYGYTF
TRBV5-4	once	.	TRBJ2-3	TGTGCCAGCAGCTTTCGGAGGAAACCTAGCACAGATACGCAGTATTTT	CASSFRRKPSTDTQYF
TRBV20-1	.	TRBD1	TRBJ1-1	TGCAGTGCTGGGGGACAGGTTGCTTTCTTT	CSAGGQVAFF
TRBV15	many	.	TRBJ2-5	TGTGCCACCAGCAGAGATCCTCAGCAACAAGAGACCCAGTACTTC	CATSRDPQQQETQYF
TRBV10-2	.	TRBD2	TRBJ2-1	TGCGCCAGCAGCCCAGGGAGCGGGACCTACAATGAGCAGTTCTTC	CASSPGSGTYNEQFF
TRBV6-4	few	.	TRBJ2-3	TGTGCCAGCAGCCCCGGGATTAGCACAGATACGCAGTATTTT	CASSPGISTDTQYF
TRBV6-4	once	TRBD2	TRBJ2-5	TGTGCCAGCAGATGCTCCTCCGGGACTAGCGGGAGGGAGTACCAAGAGACCCAGTACTTC	CASRCSSGTSGREYQETQYF
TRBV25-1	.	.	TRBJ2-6	TGTGCCAGCAGTGATTCAGTCTCTGGGGCCAACGTCCTGACTTTC	CASSDSVSGANVLTF
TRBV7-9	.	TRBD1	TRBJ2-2	TGTGCCAGCAGCCCCCGACAGGGGCCTGGGACCGGGGAGCTGTTTTTT	CASSPRQGPGTGELFF
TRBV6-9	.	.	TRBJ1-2	TGTGCCAGCACCCCCGCGAGGAATAATGGCTACACCTTC	CASTPARNNGYTF
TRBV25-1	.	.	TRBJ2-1	TGTGCCAGCAGTGGTTCCGGGACCCGTCGGAGTGAGCAGTTCTTC	CASSGSGTRRSEQFF
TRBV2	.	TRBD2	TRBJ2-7	TGTGCCAGCAGTATTAGCGGGAGCTACGAGCAGTACTTC	CASSISGSYEQYF
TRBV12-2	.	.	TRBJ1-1	TGTGCAAGTCGCTCACCGAGCTTGGCTGAAAGCCCCATGAACACTGAAGCTTTCTTT	CASRSPSLAESPMNTEAFF
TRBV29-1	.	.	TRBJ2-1	TGCAGCGCCCAGGACTCCTACAATGAGCAGTTCTTC	CSAQDSYNEQFF
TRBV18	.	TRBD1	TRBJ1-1	TGTGCCAGCTCACACGGACAGGGTGACACTGAAGCTTTCTTT	CASSHGQGDTEAFF
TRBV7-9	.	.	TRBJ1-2	TGTGCCAGCAGCCTTCGGGACTGGGGCTACACCTTC	CASSLRDWGYTF
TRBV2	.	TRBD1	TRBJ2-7	TGTGCCAGCAATGGACTAAGGACAGGGCTTGAGCAGTACTTC	CASNGLRTGLEQYF
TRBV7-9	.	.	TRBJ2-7	TGTGCCAGCTCGGTTAGCTACGAGCAGTACTTC	CASSVSYEQYF
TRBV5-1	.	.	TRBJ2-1	TGCGCCAGCAGCTTGGGAAGCCTCTTAAATGAGCAGTTCTTC	CASSLGSLLNEQFF
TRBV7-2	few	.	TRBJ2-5	TGTGCCAGCAGCTTACAGGGCTATGGGACCCAGTACTTC	CASSLQGYGTQYF
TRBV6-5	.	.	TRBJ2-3	TGTGCCAGCAGTTACGAAGCAGGGACGGGTACAGATACGCAGTATTTT	CASSYEAGTGTDTQYF
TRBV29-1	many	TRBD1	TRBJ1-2	TGCAGCACCCAGGGGGACGGCTATGGCTACACCTTC	CSTQGDGYGYTF
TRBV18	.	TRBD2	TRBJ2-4	TGTGCCAGCTCACCACTACTCACGGCTAGCGGGAGCCCTTTAGCCAAAAACATTCAGTACTTC	CASSPLLTASGSPLAKNIQYF
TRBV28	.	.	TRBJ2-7	TGTGCCAGCAGACCCCTGGGCATCTTCGAGCAGTACTTC	CASRPLGIFEQYF
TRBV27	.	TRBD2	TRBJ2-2	TGTGCCAGCAGCACGACTAGCGGGAGGGCCTTGGCCGGGGAGCTGTTTTTT	CASSTTSGRALAGELFF
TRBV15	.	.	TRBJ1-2	TGTGCCACCAGCAGAGATCTGGCAGCGGGGTTAGATGGCTACACCTTC	CATSRDLAAGLDGYTF
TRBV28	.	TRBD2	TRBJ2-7	TGTGCCAGCCTGCCCGGGACTAGCAATTACGAGCAGTACTTC	CASLPGTSNYEQYF
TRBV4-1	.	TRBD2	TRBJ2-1	TGCGCCAGCAGCCAAGACTTGACTAGCGGGAGAAATGAGCAGTTCTTC	CASSQDLTSGRNEQFF
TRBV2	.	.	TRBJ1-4	TGTGCCAGCAGTGTAGAGAATGAAAAACTGTTTTTT	CASSVENEKLFF
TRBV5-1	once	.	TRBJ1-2	TGCGCCAGCAGCTTGGAAGGCCATTATGGCTACACCTTC	CASSLEGHYGYTF
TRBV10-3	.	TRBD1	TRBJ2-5	TGTGCCATCGGGACAGGGGGCGCGGAGACCCAGTACTTC	CAIGTGGAETQYF
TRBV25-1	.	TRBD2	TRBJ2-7	TGTGCCAGCAGTGAGTTAGCGGGCAGGGCCTACGAGCAGTACTTC	CASSELAGRAYEQYF
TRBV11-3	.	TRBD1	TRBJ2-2	TGTGCCAGCAGCTTGGGACAGGGACACACCGGGGAGCTGTTTTTT	CASSLGQGHTGELFF
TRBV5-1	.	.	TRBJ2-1	TGCGCCAGCAGCTTGGTGCTGGGCTCCTACAATGAGCAGTTCTTC	CASSLVLGSYNEQFF
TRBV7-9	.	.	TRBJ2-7	TGTGCCAGCAGCTACGGGACGAACTACGAGCAGTACTTC	CASSYGTNYEQYF
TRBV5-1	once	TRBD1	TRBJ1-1	TGCGCCAGCAGCCTACGACAGGGAAGGACTGAAGCTTTCTTT	CASSLRQGRTEAFF
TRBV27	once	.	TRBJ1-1	TGTGCCAGCAGTACCAGGGGTTGGGACACTGAAGCTTTCTTT	CASSTRGWDTEAFF